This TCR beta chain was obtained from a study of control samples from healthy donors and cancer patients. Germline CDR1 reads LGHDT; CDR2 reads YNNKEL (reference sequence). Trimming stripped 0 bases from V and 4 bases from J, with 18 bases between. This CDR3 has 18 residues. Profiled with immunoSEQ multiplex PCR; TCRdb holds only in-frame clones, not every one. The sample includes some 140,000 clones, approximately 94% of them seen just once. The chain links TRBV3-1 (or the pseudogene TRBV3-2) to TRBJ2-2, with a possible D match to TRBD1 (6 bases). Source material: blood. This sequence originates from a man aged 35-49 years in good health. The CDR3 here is CASSQEVGQGSFTGELFF. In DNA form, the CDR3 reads TGTGCCAGCAGCCAAGAGGTCGGCCAGGGGAGTTTCACCGGGGAGCTGTTTTTT.